The clone carrying this T cell receptor beta chain has just one count. Germline CDR1 and CDR2: SGHRS and YFSETQ. The CDR3 extends over 16 amino acids. J lost 7 bases, V lost 4 bases, and 10 bases had no gene match. An amount of RNA that ranged from about 0.45 to 1 ug was reverse transcribed with random hexamers. Each CDR3 protein is one row after TCRdb ran MiXCR on the immunoSEQ multiplex PCR reads. This sample yields about 150,000 distinct CDR3 sequences, of which 85% to 95% are seen a single time; 0.15% to 0.2% belongs to the top ten. This entry belongs to a study of CD8 T cells in Susac syndrome. Whole-study context: Of the sequenced Susac syndrome patients, more than five had active disease and roughly eight were in remission. Patients with Susac syndrome were therapy-naive, on corticosteroids, or on intravenous immunoglobulin alone at blood draw.

Blood CD8+ and CD4+ T cells underwent high-throughput TCR beta sequencing. Patients having Susac syndrome satisfied recently defined diagnostic criteria for definite or probable disease. The receptor was isolated from a human donor with Susac syndrome. The chain uses TRBV5-1 and TRBJ1-6, with 8 bases matching TRBD1. Sequences were obtained from CD4+ T cells from PBMCs. The CDR3 loop reads CASSPGTGRGNSPLHF. CDR3 bases: TGCGCCAGCAGCCCCGGGACAGGACGCGGGAATTCACCCCTCCACTTT.